This T cell receptor (beta chain) was sequenced in a study of cytomegalovirus exposure and HLA in healthy donors. Amplification used 60 Vbeta primers and 13 Jbeta primers. The repertoire was sequenced with immunoSEQ multiplex PCR; TCRdb's copy has only in-frame clones and lacks some. Among 190,000 or so clones listed, less than 85% were seen once. Germline CDR1 and CDR2: SGHDT and YYEEEE. There are 17 residues in the CDR3. The V gene lost 1 base and the J gene lost 2 bases, with 18 bases spanning the gap. Study-level results: The authors reported that TCR beta sequences could predict HLA-A and HLA-B alleles. These predictions were accurate for most subjects in the first cohort.

As to this clone: Its specificity is unknown.

The chain couples TRBV5-6 to TRBJ2-5; weak D call: TRBD1 (5 bases). The receptor comes from a girl aged 5 to 17 in good health and CMV-seropositive. The sequenced sample was PBMCs. The CDR3 reads CASSLRDKGAAQETQYF. The CDR3 DNA reads as TGTGCCAGCAGCTTGAGGGATAAAGGGGCCGCTCAAGAGACCCAGTACTTC.